The 32 T cell receptor beta chains below come from one sample, sequenced in a study of T cell repertoires in ileal Crohn's disease (dated by TCRdb to about 2019). The library was made by the immunoSEQ multiplex PCR assay. TCRdb took this table from immuneACCESS and kept in-frame rearrangements with V and J called. Such tables lack part of the clones; where checked against another copy, unresolved V genes explain under half of the gap, and the rest is unexplained. The sample includes about 16,000 clones, with about 91% observed a single time. The ten top clones hold about 6% of the sample. Material for sequencing was ileal tissue. The receptors originated from an adult with Crohn's disease.

The V gene is TRBV9, the J gene TRBJ1-4; TRBD1 matches 11 bases. This CDR3 is 16 amino acids long. In germline, CDR1 is SGDLS, CDR2 YYNGEE. The trim removed 5 bases at V and 4 bases at J, leaving 7 bases unmatched. CDR3 nucleotides: TGTGCCAGCAGTCCACCGGGACAGGGGGTTAATGAAAAACTGTTTTTT. Translation: CASSPPGQGVNEKLFF.

The CDR3 spells CASSPSGAGSNEKLFF. The CDR3 DNA reads as TGTGCCAGCAGCCCAAGTGGGGCAGGATCTAATGAAAAACTGTTTTTT. The chain couples TRBV7-9 to TRBJ1-4, with D perhaps TRBD1 (5 bases). This CDR3 comprises 16 residues. V lost 5 bases to trimming and J lost 3 bases, with 16 bases between them. CDR1 is SEHNR, CDR2 FQNEAQ, per germline (reference sequence).

A remark on this clone: Other DNA sequences in this sample translate to the same CDR3. V and J are TRBV9 and TRBJ1-2, with D perhaps matching TRBD1 (6 bases). The CDR3 extends over 15 amino acids. Germline assignment: CDR1 SGDLS and CDR2 YYNGEE. Trimming took off 3 bases at V and 0 bases at J, with 12 bases between the two ends. This CDR3 is CASSEGHLPNYGYTF. The CDR3 DNA follows: TGTGCCAGCAGCGAGGGACATCTACCTAACTATGGCTACACCTTC.

The J gene is TRBJ1-2, the V gene TRBV5-1, with D unclear. CDR3 length: 14 residues. V was cut by 2 bases and J by 3 bases, with 11 bases left in between. Germline CDR1 reads SGHRS; CDR2 reads YFSETQ. Written as DNA, the CDR3 is TGCGCCAGCAGCTTAGAGAGCCTAGACTATGGCTACACCTTC. Amino acid sequence: CASSLESLDYGYTF.

A few counts support this clone. The chain joins TRBV7-8 to TRBJ2-7, with 8 bases lining up with TRBD1. The CDR3 extends over 13 amino acids. V lost 4 bases and J lost 6; bases outside the gene matches: 5. Germline CDR1 and CDR2: SGHVS and FQNEAQ. Written as DNA, the CDR3 is TGTGCCAGCAGCTCCGACAGGGGCCTCGAGCAGTACTTC. Protein product: CASSSDRGLEQYF.

This clone was recorded once. The chain uses TRBV15 and TRBJ1-5, with 9 positions matching TRBD1. The V gene end was trimmed by 3 bases and the J gene end by 4 bases; junction bases not matched to a gene: 7. CDR3 length: 16 residues. In germline, CDR1 is LNHNV, CDR2 YYDKDF (reference sequence). The CDR3 sequence is CATSSRTGATNQPQHF. CDR3 DNA: TGTGCCACCAGCAGTAGGACAGGGGCAACAAATCAGCCCCAGCATTTT.

The chain links TRBV7-6 to TRBJ1-1, with 7 bases fitting TRBD1. Looked up from germline, CDR1 is SGHVS and CDR2 is FNYEAQ. CDR3 length: 13 residues. Trimming cost V 3 bases and J 4 bases; bases outside gene matches: 2. This CDR3 reads CASSLQGGTEAFF. Written as DNA, the CDR3 is TGTGCCAGCAGCTTGCAGGGGGGCACTGAAGCTTTCTTT.

This chain uses TRBV10-1 with TRBJ2-7, with TRBD1 identical over 9 bases. Germline CDR1 is WNHNN and CDR2 is SYGVQD (reference sequence). Trimming cost V 0 bases and J 3 bases; bases outside gene matches: 6. The CDR3 is 16 amino acids. CDR3 in amino acids: CASSESRGQGFYEQYF. The CDR3 nucleotides read TGCGCCAGCAGTGAGTCTAGAGGACAGGGGTTCTACGAGCAGTACTTC.

The genes are TRBV5-4 and TRBJ1-1; D unresolved. CDR1 is SGHNT, CDR2 YYREEE, per germline (reference sequence). Between the trimmed V and J ends, which lost 6 bases and 2 bases, there was a span of 8 bases. CDR3 length: 12 amino acids. CDR3 nucleotides: TGTGCCAGCACCCAGGCAAACACTGAAGCTTTCTTT. As protein: CASTQANTEAFF.

The chain carries TRBV10-3 and TRBJ2-3; possibly TRBD1 for D (8 bases). The germline gives CDR1 ENHRY, CDR2 SYGVKD. This CDR3 spans 13 amino acids. V shed 6 bases and J shed 6 bases, with 13 bases lying between them. The CDR3 here is CAIRVQGGDTQYF. The DNA for the CDR3 is TGTGCCATCAGGGTACAGGGGGGGGATACGCAGTATTTT.

The chain couples TRBV2 to TRBJ1-1; 7 positions match TRBD1. This CDR3 has 13 residues. The junction had 9 bases not matched to a gene; V was cut back by 6 bases and J by 8 bases. CDR1 SNHLY and CDR2 FYNNEI come from the germline V gene. CDR3: CASSLPGQFEAFF. For the CDR3, the DNA is TGTGCCAGCAGCCTCCCGGGACAGTTCGAAGCTTTCTTT. Filled out from reference TRBV2 and TRBJ1-1, the complete variable domain reads EPEVTQTPSHQVTQMGQEVILRCVPISNHLYFYWYRQILGQKVEFLVSFYNNEISEKSEIFDDQFSVERPDGSNFTLKIRSTKLEDSAMYFCASSLPGQFEAFFGQGTRLTVV.

The chain is built from TRBV25-1 and TRBJ2-7; the match to TRBD1 covers 8 bases. CDR3 length: 13 residues. Germline V gives CDR1 MGHDK, CDR2 SYGVNS. The V and J ends lost 4 bases and 4 bases, in that order; junction bases with no gene match: 3. In DNA form, the CDR3 reads TGTGCCAGCAGTGTACAGGGGGGTTACGAGCAGTACTTC. Its translation: CASSVQGGYEQYF.

V gene TRBV15 combines with J gene TRBJ2-7; TRBD1 matches 9 bases. Germline values: CDR1 LNHNV, CDR2 YYDKDF (reference sequence). With 4 bases clipped from V and 9 bases from J, the junction kept 1 base outside the gene matches. The CDR3 totals 11 residues. The CDR3 loop reads CATSKGQGQYF. DNA for the CDR3: TGTGCCACCAGCAAGGGACAGGGGCAGTACTTC.

The chain recombines TRBV18 with TRBJ1-4; D is possibly TRBD1 (6 bases). V gave up 4 bases and J gave up 4 bases, with 10 bases separating them. The CDR3 consists of 14 residues. In germline, CDR1 is KGHSH, CDR2 LQKENI. The CDR3 protein is CASSRRQDNEKLFF. CDR3 DNA: TGTGCCAGCTCACGACGACAGGATAATGAAAAACTGTTTTTT.

This clone was seen a single time. The chain recombines TRBV5-1 with TRBJ1-5; D not certain. The CDR3 extends over 14 amino acids. CDR1 SGHRS and CDR2 YFSETQ come from the germline V gene. Trimming pared 4 bases from V and 0 bases from J, leaving 8 bases between. This chain's CDR3 is CASSAGVSNQPQHF. CDR3 coding DNA: TGCGCCAGCAGCGCCGGGGTTAGCAATCAGCCCCAGCATTTT.

CDR3 DNA: TGTGCCAGCAGCTTAATGGGACAGCTACACTCTGGGGCCAACGTCCTGACTTTC. Protein sequence: CASSLMGQLHSGANVLTF. V usage is TRBV7-3 and J usage is TRBJ2-6; 7 positions agree with TRBD1. J gave up 0 bases and V 1 base, and 6 bases lay outside the gene matches. The CDR3 covers 18 residues. Germline V gene sequence: CDR1 SGHTA, CDR2 FQGTGA.

V gene TRBV28 combines with J gene TRBJ1-1; the match to TRBD1 covers 7 bases. Germline trimming cut 10 bases from V and 8 bases from J; bases unmatched to any gene: 16. The germline gives CDR1 MDHEN, CDR2 SYDVKM. The CDR3 contains 14 residues. The CDR3 loop reads CATNKSDRQSEAFF. CDR3 nucleotide sequence: TGTGCCACCAACAAGTCGGACAGGCAATCCGAAGCTTTCTTT.

CDR3 in DNA: TGTGCCAGCAGTCCGGGCGGGGGGGGGACTGAAGCTTTCTTT. Amino acids: CASSPGGGGTEAFF. This chain uses TRBV11-3 with TRBJ1-1; D is possibly TRBD1 (5 bases). This CDR3 is built from 14 residues. Germline-derived CDR1 and CDR2 are SGHNT and YENEEA. Between the trimmed V and J ends, which lost 6 bases and 5 bases, there was a span of 16 bases.

The genes are TRBV19 and TRBJ1-1; D perhaps matches TRBD1 (6 bases). Trimming cost V 2 bases and J 2 bases, with 9 bases left between them. The germline V gene encodes CDR1 LNHDA and CDR2 SQIVND (reference sequence). The CDR3 is made up of 14 amino acids. The CDR3 is CASSIHGGNTEAFF. The CDR3 DNA follows: TGTGCCAGTAGTATACATGGGGGCAACACTGAAGCTTTCTTT.

The rearrangement joins TRBV5-6 to TRBJ2-5, with no clear D. Germline assignment: CDR1 SGHDT and CDR2 YYEEEE. Trimming stripped 0 bases from V and 5 bases from J, with 14 bases between. The CDR3 is 15 amino acids. CDR3 bases: TGTGCCAGCAGCTTGGACAGCCCAGGTGCGGAGACCCAGTACTTC. Protein product: CASSLDSPGAETQYF.

The chain recombines TRBV7-2 with TRBJ1-5, with D possibly being TRBD1 (5 bases). Trimming removed 6 bases from V and 1 base from J, with 19 bases in between. Per the germline V gene, CDR1 is SGHTA and CDR2 is FQGNSA. The CDR3 is 17 amino acids. The DNA for the CDR3 is TGTGCCAGCAGTTTCACGGGGGGGGGAGTCAGCAATCAGCCCCAGCATTTT. This translates into CASSFTGGGVSNQPQHF.

The chain's CDR3 is CASSRDSVTEAFF. The CDR3 bases are TGTGCCAGCAGTCGCGACTCTGTCACTGAAGCTTTCTTT. V and J are TRBV7-9 and TRBJ1-1; D unclear. CDR3 length equals 13 residues. V lost 6 bases to trimming and J lost 4 bases, with 12 bases between them. Looked up from germline, CDR1 is SEHNR and CDR2 is FQNEAQ (reference sequence). Full variable domain (outside the CDR3, taken from reference TRBV7-9 and TRBJ1-1): DTGVSQNPRHKITKRGQNVTFRCDPISEHNRLYWYRQTLGQGPEFLTYFQNEAQLEKSRLLSDRFSAERPKGSFSTLEIQRTEQGDSAMYLCASSRDSVTEAFFGQGTRLTVV.

This clone was observed a single time. The V gene is TRBV14, the J gene TRBJ1-3; the D gene is possibly TRBD1 (5 bases). The V gene lost 1 base and the J gene lost 0 bases, with 19 bases spanning the gap. The CDR3 consists of 19 residues. Germline V CDR1 and CDR2: SGHDN, FVKESK. The CDR3 loop reads CASSQAATGTSSSGNTIYF. Here the CDR3 DNA reads TGTGCCAGCAGCCAAGCCGCGACCGGGACTTCCAGCTCTGGAAACACCATATATTTT. Full variable domain (rest looked up from reference TRBV14 and TRBJ1-3): EAGVTQFPSHSVIEKGQTVTLRCDPISGHDNLYWYRRVMGKEIKFLLHFVKESKQDESGMPNNRFLAERTGGTYSTLKVQPAELEDSGVYFCASSQAATGTSSSGNTIYFGEGSWLTVV.

The rearrangement joins TRBV5-1 to TRBJ1-1, with D perhaps matching TRBD1 (6 bases). CDR3 length: 16 amino acids. Germline loops: CDR1 SGHRS, CDR2 YFSETQ. Trimming took off 3 bases at V and 2 bases at J, with 17 bases between the two ends. The CDR3 loop is CASSSRTASLNTEAFF. CDR3 sequence (DNA): TGCGCCAGCAGCTCTAGGACAGCCTCTCTTAACACTGAAGCTTTCTTT.

CDR3 sequence (DNA): TGTGCCAGCAGTGAGGACGGGGGAAAACTGTTTTTT. Protein product: CASSEDGGKLFF. The rearrangement joins TRBV27 to TRBJ1-4; TRBD1 is a possible D gene (5 bases). The CDR3 is made up of 12 amino acids. Trimming stripped 5 bases from V and 10 bases from J, with 11 bases between. CDR1 is MNHEY, CDR2 SMNVEV, per germline (reference sequence).

V usage is TRBV7-9 and J usage is TRBJ1-1; the match to TRBD1 covers 7 bases. CDR3 length: 15 residues. V shed 0 bases, J shed 0 bases, and the junction held 1 base outside the gene matches. The germline V gene encodes CDR1 SEHNR and CDR2 FQNEAQ (reference sequence). DNA of the CDR3: TGTGCCAGCAGCTTAGCAGGGACAGTGAACACTGAAGCTTTCTTT. Translated: CASSLAGTVNTEAFF.

The rearrangement uses TRBV10-1 and TRBJ2-7; 8 bases line up with TRBD2. The V segment lost 6 bases and the J segment 2 bases; nucleotides outside the gene matches: 6. This CDR3 spans 14 amino acids. Germline lookup yields CDR1 WNHNN and CDR2 SYGVQD (reference sequence). CDR3 protein: CASSAGLGAYEQYF. The CDR3, as DNA: TGCGCCAGCAGCGCGGGACTAGGGGCCTACGAGCAGTACTTC.

The chain combines TRBV6-5 with TRBJ1-3; no clear D gene. Trimming stripped 2 bases from V and 0 bases from J, with 8 bases between. The CDR3 runs 15 residues. Germline V gene sequence: CDR1 MNHEY, CDR2 SVGAGI. CDR3 nucleotides: TGTGCCAGCAGTTACGCGCCCCTCTCTGGAAACACCATATATTTT. This codes for CASSYAPLSGNTIYF.

V gene TRBV6-1 combines with J gene TRBJ1-1, with D unresolved. V was cut by 4 bases and J by 1 base, with 10 bases left in between. CDR3 length: 14 residues. Germline V gene lookup returns CDR1 MNHNS and CDR2 SASEGT. The CDR3 here is CASSARSGNTEAFF. In DNA form, the CDR3 reads TGTGCCAGCAGTGCCCGGTCAGGGAACACTGAAGCTTTCTTT.

The chain combines TRBV5-1 with TRBJ1-1; weak D call: TRBD1 (5 bases). This CDR3 has 13 residues. Germline V lookup: CDR1 SGHRS, CDR2 YFSETQ. V shed 1 base and J shed 4 bases, with 8 bases lying between them. The CDR3 here is CASSLRTSTEAFF. The CDR3 region has the DNA TGCGCCAGCAGCTTGAGGACAAGCACTGAAGCTTTCTTT.

The chain combines TRBV6-5 with TRBJ2-7; 10 nucleotides align to TRBD2. Germline CDR1 MNHEY, CDR2 SVGAGI. The CDR3 contains 15 residues. J gave up 2 bases and V 6 bases, and 7 bases lay outside the gene matches. The CDR3 DNA sequence: TGTGCCAGCAGAACCGGACTAGCGGCCGCCTACGAGCAGTACTTC. Translated, it gives CASRTGLAAAYEQYF.

This chain uses TRBV5-1 with TRBJ2-3; a weak D match, TRBD1 (6 bases). CDR3 size: 15 residues. CDR1 and CDR2 from the germline V gene are SGHRS and YFSETQ. V was trimmed by 0 bases and J by 4 bases, leaving 12 bases between them. CDR3 in amino acids: CASSLGVGGSDTQYF. The CDR3 DNA sequence: TGCGCCAGCAGCTTGGGAGTAGGGGGATCAGATACGCAGTATTTT.